The subject of this entry is one T cell receptor (beta chain). Some clones are missing from TCRdb's copy, which holds only in-frame ones; the method was immunoSEQ multiplex PCR. This table has about 97,000 clones, about nine tenths appearing once. Looked up from germline, CDR1 is SNHLY and CDR2 is FYNNEI. The length of the CDR3 is 13 residues. The V gene lost 3 bases and the J gene lost 13 bases, with 18 bases spanning the gap. This sample was taken from a study of blood T cell repertoires in COVID-19. Study background: Specimens from acute and convalescent COVID-19 originated in the United States, Italy and Spain. PBMCs, B-cell-depleted T cells, or T cells were the source of the cDNA or gDNA that made up the material.

Input material: peripheral blood. This receptor was taken from a man in his sixties with acute or convalescent COVID-19. The chain combines TRBV2 with TRBJ1-2, with TRBD1 as a possible D gene (5 bases). CDR3 sequence: CASSEPGIMASTF. DNA of the CDR3: TGTGCCAGCAGTGAGCCAGGGATTATGGCTAGCACCTTC.